This T cell receptor beta chain was sequenced during a study of blood T cell repertoires in COVID-19. Study context: Some COVID-19 samples were acute and others convalescent; all came from the United States, Italy and Spain. Sources were T cells, B-cell-depleted T cells, or PBMCs; the material itself was cDNA or gDNA.

TCRdb keeps only in-frame clones here, not all; method: immunoSEQ multiplex PCR. The sample carries some 260,000 clones, approximately 79% recorded once. Those who participated ranged in age from 18 to 89 years and resided in about two dozen US areas. Researchers sorted participants into cohorts using their self-reported clinical history. Trimming shortened V by 5 bases and J by 1 base, and 15 bases separated the two germline ends. The length of the CDR3 is 15 residues. CDR1 and CDR2 from the germline V gene are SGHRS and YFSETQ. This TCR was recovered from a man aged 25 to 40 with acute COVID-19. Sequencing was carried out using PBMCs or T cells enriched from blood (not recorded which). V gene TRBV5-1 combines with J gene TRBJ2-5; TRBD1 might be the D (6 bases). The CDR3 region is CASRPGALIQETQYF. CDR3 in DNA: TGCGCCAGCAGACCAGGGGCGTTGATCCAAGAGACCCAGTACTTC.